This TCR beta chain emerged from a study of CD8 T cells in Susac syndrome. RNA totalling roughly 0.5 to 1 ug underwent reverse transcription with random hexamers. Via MiXCR, TCRdb re-called the immunoSEQ multiplex PCR reads, giving one row per CDR3 protein. Of approximately 120,000 distinct CDR3 sequences listed, 90% to 95% were seen once; the top ten hold approximately 0.2%. Trimming took 4 bases from V and 6 from J, leaving 11 bases between them. CDR1 and CDR2 (germline): MNHEY, SVGEGT. The CDR3 runs to 13 residues. The specimen sequenced was CD8+ T cells from PBMCs. This rearrangement joins TRBV6-2 or TRBV6-3 to TRBJ2-3; D gene uncertain. The TCR originated in a human donor with Susac syndrome. The CDR3 bases are TGTGCCAGCAGTTCAAATCCTGGGGATACGCAGTATTTT. This codes for CASSSNPGDTQYF.